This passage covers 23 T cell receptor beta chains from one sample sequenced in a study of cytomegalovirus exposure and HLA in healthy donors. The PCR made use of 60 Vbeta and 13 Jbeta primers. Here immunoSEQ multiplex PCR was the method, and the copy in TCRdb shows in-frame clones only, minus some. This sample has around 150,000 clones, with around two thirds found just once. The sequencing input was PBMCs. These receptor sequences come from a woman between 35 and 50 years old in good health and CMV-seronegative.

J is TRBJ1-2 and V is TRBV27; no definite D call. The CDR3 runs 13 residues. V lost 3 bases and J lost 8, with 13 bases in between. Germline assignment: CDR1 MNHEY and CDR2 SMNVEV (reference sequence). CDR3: CASSLAGEVGYTF. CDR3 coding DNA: TGTGCCAGCAGTTTGGCGGGCGAGGTAGGCTACACCTTC.

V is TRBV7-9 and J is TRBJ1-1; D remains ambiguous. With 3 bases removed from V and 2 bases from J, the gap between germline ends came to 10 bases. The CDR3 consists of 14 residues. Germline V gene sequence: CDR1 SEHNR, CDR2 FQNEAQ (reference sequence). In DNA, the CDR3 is TGTGCCAGCAGCTTGGTGGTGGCCAACACTGAAGCTTTCTTT. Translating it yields CASSLVVANTEAFF.

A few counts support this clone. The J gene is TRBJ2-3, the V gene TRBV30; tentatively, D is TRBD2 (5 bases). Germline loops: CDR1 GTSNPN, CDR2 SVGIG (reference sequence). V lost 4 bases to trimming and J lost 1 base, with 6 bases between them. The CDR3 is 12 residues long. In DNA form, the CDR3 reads TGTGCCTGGACCGGGGGCACAGATACGCAGTATTTT. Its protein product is CAWTGGTDTQYF. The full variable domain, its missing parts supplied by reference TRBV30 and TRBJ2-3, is SQTIHQWPATLVQPVGSPLSLECTVEGTSNPNLYWYRQAAGRGLQLLFYSVGIGQISSEVPQNLSASRPQDRQFILSSKKLLLSDSGFYLCAWTGGTDTQYFGPGTRLTVL.

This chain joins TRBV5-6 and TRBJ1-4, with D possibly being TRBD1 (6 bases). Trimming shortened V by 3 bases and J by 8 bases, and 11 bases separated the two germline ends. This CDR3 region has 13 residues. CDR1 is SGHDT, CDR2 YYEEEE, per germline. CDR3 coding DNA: TGTGCCAGCAGCTACAGGGATGGGGAAAAACTGTTTTTT. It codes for CASSYRDGEKLFF.

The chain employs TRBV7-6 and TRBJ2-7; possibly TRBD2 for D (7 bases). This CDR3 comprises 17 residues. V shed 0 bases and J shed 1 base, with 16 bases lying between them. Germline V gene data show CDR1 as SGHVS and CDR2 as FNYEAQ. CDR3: CASSLAGGAGNSYEQYF. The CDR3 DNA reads TGTGCCAGCAGCTTAGCGGGGGGGGCAGGTAATTCCTACGAGCAGTACTTC.

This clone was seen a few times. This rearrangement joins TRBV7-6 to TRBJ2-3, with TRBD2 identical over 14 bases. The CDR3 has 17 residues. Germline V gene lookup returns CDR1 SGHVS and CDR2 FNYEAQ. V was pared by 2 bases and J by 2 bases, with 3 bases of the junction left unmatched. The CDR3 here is CASSLTTSGGATDTQYF. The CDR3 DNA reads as TGTGCCAGCAGCTTAACGACTAGCGGGGGGGCCACAGATACGCAGTATTTT.

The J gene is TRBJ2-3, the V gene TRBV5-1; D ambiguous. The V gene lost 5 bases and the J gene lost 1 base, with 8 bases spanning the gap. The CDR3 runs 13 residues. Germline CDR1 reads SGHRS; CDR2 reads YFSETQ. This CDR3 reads CASRSSGTDTQYF. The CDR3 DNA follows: TGCGCCAGCAGGAGTTCGGGCACAGATACGCAGTATTTT.

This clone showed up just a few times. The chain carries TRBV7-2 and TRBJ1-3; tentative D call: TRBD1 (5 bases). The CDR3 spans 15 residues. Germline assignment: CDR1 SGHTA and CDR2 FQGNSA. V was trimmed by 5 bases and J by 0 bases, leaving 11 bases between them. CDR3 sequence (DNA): TGTGCCAGCAGCCCCCAGGGAAACTCTGGAAACACCATATATTTT. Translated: CASSPQGNSGNTIYF.

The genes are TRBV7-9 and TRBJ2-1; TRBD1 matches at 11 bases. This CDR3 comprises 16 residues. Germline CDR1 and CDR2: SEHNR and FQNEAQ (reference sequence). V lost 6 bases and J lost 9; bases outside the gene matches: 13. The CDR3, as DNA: TGTGCCAGCAGTTCCGCCCGGGACAGGGGGTTCGGTGAGCAGTTCTTC. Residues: CASSSARDRGFGEQFF.

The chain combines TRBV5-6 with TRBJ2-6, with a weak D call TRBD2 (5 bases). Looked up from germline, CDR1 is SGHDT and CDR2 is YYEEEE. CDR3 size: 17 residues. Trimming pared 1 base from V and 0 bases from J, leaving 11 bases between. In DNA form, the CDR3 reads TGTGCCAGCAGCTTGTATACAACTAGCTCTGGGGCCAACGTCCTGACTTTC. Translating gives CASSLYTTSSGANVLTF.

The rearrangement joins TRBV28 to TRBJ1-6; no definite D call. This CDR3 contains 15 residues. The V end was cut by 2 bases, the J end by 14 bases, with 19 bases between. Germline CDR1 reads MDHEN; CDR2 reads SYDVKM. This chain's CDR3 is CASSLGGNFNTALHF. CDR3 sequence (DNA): TGTGCCAGCAGTTTAGGAGGTAATTTCAACACGGCCCTCCACTTT.

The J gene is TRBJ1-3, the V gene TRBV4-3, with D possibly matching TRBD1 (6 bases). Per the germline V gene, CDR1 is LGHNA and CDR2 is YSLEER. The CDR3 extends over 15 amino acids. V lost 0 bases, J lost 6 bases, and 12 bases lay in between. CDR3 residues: CASSQDLGAENTIYF. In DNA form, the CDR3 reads TGCGCCAGCAGCCAAGATTTGGGGGCAGAAAACACCATATATTTT.

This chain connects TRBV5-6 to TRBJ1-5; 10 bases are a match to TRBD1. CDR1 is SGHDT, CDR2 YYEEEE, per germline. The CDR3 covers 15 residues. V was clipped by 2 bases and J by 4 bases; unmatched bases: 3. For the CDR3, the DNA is TGTGCCAGCAGCTTTCTGGGACAGGGGAATCAGCCCCAGCATTTT. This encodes CASSFLGQGNQPQHF. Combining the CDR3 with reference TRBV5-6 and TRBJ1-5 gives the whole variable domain DAGVTQSPTHLIKTRGQQVTLRCSPKSGHDTVSWYQQALGQGPQFIFQYYEEEERQRGNFPDRFSGHQFPNYSSELNVNALLLGDSALYLCASSFLGQGNQPQHFGDGTRLSIL.

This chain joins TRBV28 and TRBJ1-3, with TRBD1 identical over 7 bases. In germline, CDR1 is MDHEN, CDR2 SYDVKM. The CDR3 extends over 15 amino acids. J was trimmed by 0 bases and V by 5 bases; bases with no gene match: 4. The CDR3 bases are TGTGCCAGCAGTGTCACAGGGGTCTCTGGAAACACCATATATTTT. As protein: CASSVTGVSGNTIYF.

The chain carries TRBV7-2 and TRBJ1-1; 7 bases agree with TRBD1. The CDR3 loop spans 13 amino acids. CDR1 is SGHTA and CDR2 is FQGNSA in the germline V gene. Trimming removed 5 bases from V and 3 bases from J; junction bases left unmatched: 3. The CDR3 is CASSITGDTEAFF. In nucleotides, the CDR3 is TGTGCCAGCAGCATTACAGGGGACACTGAAGCTTTCTTT.

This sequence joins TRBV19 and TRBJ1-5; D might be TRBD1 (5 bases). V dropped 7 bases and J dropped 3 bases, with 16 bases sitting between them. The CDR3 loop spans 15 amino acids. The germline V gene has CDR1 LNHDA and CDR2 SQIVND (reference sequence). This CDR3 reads CASTPTDSPNQPQHF. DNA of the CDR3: TGTGCCAGTACCCCGACCGACAGCCCCAATCAGCCCCAGCATTTT. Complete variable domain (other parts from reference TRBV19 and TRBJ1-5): DGGITQSPKYLFRKEGQNVTLSCEQNLNHDAMYWYRQDPGQGLRLIYYSQIVNDFQKGDIAEGYSVSREKKESFPLTVTSAQKNPTAFYLCASTPTDSPNQPQHFGDGTRLSIL.

CDR3 sequence (DNA): TGTGCCAGCAGCTTCGGACTCGGGCCTCCGAACACTGAAGCTTTCTTT. This gives the protein CASSFGLGPPNTEAFF. This chain links TRBV11-2 with TRBJ1-1; D gene ambiguous. This CDR3 region has 16 residues. Germline lookup yields CDR1 SGHAT and CDR2 FQNNGV. Between the trimmed V and J ends, which lost 3 bases and 1 base, there was a span of 15 bases.

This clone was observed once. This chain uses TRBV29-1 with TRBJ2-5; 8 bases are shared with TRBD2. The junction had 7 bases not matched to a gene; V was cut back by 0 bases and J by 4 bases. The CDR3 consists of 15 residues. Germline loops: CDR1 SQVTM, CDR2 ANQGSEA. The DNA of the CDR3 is TGCAGCGTTGAAGAACTGGCGGGGGGCAGAGAGACCCAGTACTTC. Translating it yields CSVEELAGGRETQYF.

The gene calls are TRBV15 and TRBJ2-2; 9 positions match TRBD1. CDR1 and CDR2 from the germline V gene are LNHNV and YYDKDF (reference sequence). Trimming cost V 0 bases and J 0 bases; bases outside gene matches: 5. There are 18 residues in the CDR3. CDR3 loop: CATSRDPRDRANTGELFF. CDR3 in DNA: TGTGCCACCAGCAGAGATCCCAGGGACAGGGCGAACACCGGGGAGCTGTTTTTT.

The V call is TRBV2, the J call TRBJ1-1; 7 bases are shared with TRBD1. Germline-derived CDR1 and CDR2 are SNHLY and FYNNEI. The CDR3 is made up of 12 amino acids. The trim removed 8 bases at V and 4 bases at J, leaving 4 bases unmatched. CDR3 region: CASVQGFTEAFF. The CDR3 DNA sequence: TGTGCCAGCGTACAGGGGTTCACTGAAGCTTTCTTT. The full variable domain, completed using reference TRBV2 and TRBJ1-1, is EPEVTQTPSHQVTQMGQEVILRCVPISNHLYFYWYRQILGQKVEFLVSFYNNEISEKSEIFDDQFSVERPDGSNFTLKIRSTKLEDSAMYFCASVQGFTEAFFGQGTRLTVV.

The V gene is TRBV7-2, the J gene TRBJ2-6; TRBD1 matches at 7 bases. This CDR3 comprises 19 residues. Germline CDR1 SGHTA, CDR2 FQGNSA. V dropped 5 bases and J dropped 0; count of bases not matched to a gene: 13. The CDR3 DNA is TGTGCCAGCAGCCCCAAAGACAGGGCCTCCTTCTCTGGGGCCAACGTCCTGACTTTC. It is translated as CASSPKDRASFSGANVLTF.

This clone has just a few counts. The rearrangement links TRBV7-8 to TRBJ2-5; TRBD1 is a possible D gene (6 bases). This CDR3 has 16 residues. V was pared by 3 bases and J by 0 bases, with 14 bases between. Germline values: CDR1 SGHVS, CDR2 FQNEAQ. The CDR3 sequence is CASSLRAGTNQETQYF. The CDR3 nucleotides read TGTGCCAGCAGCTTGCGGGCCGGGACAAACCAAGAGACCCAGTACTTC.

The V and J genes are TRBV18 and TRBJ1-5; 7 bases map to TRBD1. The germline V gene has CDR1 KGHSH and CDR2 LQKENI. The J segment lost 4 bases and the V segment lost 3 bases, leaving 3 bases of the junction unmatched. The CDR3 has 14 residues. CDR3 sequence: CASSPTGANQPQHF. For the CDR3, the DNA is TGTGCCAGCTCACCCACAGGGGCGAATCAGCCCCAGCATTTT.